This T cell receptor beta chain was obtained from a study of OX40 agonist ivuxolimab in advanced cancers. The CDR3 sequence is 13 residues long. CDR1 is MNHNY, CDR2 SVGAGI, per germline (reference sequence). The ends were cut back, 6 bases at V and 0 bases at J, with 6 bases in the middle. This clone was counted between two and nine times. Only in-frame clones appear in the TCRdb table, and some are missing; sequencing was by immunoSEQ multiplex PCR. The sample holds tens of thousands of clones; roughly 80% are singletons and the top ten take roughly 7.5%. Sequences were derived from CD4+ or CD8+ T cells sorted from blood, sampled in a trial of the OX40 agonist ivuxolimab. The source of this sequence is an adult with an advanced solid tumor such as melanoma, head and neck, liver or kidney cancer. The V and J genes are TRBV6-6 and TRBJ1-5; D is unresolved. The CDR3 here is CASRMDSNQPQHF. The CDR3 coding sequence is TGTGCCAGCAGGATGGATAGCAATCAGCCCCAGCATTTT.